This TCR beta chain is drawn from a study of identical twins. Study-wide results and caveats: Abundant cord blood beta clonotypes carried fewer insertions; memory repertoires showed none. Twin pairs' shared out-of-frame alpha sequences were enriched in low generation probability.

This clonotype was observed many times. Its antigen is not identified. This CDR3 is built from 12 residues. CDR1 is MNHEY, CDR2 SVGEGT, per germline. V lost 5 bases, J lost 7 bases, and 9 bases lay in between. A universal primer binding site was introduced by template switching. The final cDNA contained unique molecular identifiers. TCRdb used MiXCR to reprocess the 5' RACE reads, holding one entry per CDR3 protein. The sample carries 240,000 or so distinct CDR3 sequences, more than 9% recorded once. The chain employs TRBV6-2 or TRBV6-3 and TRBJ2-1; D not resolved. The clonotype was recovered from a man in his fifties in good health. Input material: memory T cells sorted from blood. For the CDR3, the DNA is TGTGCCAGCAGTCCCGTCGGGAATGAGCAGTTCTTC. Translating it yields CASSPVGNEQFF.